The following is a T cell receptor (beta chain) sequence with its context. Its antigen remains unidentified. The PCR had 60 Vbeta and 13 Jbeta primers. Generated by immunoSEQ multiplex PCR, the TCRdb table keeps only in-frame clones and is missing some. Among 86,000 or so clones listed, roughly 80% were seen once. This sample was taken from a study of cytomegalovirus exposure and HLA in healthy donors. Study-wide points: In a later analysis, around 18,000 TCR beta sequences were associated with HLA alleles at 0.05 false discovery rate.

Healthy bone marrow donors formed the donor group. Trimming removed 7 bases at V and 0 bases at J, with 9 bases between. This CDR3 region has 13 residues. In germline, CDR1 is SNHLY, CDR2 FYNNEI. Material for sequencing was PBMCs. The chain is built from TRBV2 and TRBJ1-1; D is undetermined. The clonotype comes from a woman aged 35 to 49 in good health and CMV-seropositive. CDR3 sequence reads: CASMVSVNTEAFF. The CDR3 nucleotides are TGTGCCAGCATGGTGTCAGTGAACACTGAAGCTTTCTTT.